What follows are 24 T cell receptor beta chains derived from one specimen sequenced in a study of blood T cells in healthy people across ages. A sample-barcoded 5' primer and a J-beta primer mix were used in a second PCR of about 6 to 11 cycles. TCRdb recomputed calls from the 5' RACE reads with MiXCR, one row per CDR3 protein. The sample consists of hundreds of thousands of distinct CDR3 sequences, about 56% of them appearing once. The sequencing input was blood. Receptors were obtained from a man between 35 and 55 years old in good health.

V usage is TRBV9 and J usage is TRBJ2-7; TRBD2 agrees at 7 bases. Germline-derived CDR1 and CDR2 are SGDLS and YYNGEE. The ends lost 4 bases at V and 3 bases at J; junction bases unmatched: 25. The length of the CDR3 is 20 residues. The CDR3 is CASSTHGTNTPQRPYYEQYF. The CDR3 coding sequence is TGTGCCAGCAGCACCCACGGGACTAATACTCCTCAGCGACCATACTACGAGCAGTACTTC.

CDR3 sequence: CSAPPPAAISYNEQYF. CDR3 DNA sequence: TGCAGTGCGCCCCCTCCAGCGGCCATCTCCTACAATGAGCAGTACTTC. The chain employs TRBV20-1 and TRBJ2-1; D might be TRBD2 (5 bases). The tail of the sequence fits TRBJ2-7 better, so the J call may be wrong. Germline assignment: CDR1 DFQATT and CDR2 SNEGSKA (reference sequence). The CDR3 covers 16 residues.

The chain uses TRBV7-3 and TRBJ2-3; D is undetermined. CDR3 length equals 13 residues. Trimming shortened V by 5 bases and J by 1 base, and 7 bases separated the two germline ends. Per the germline V gene, CDR1 is SGHTA and CDR2 is FQGTGA. In DNA, the CDR3 is TGTGCCAGCAGCGATACGGGCACAGATACGCAGTATTTT. It translates to CASSDTGTDTQYF. Full variable domain (outside the CDR3, taken from reference TRBV7-3 and TRBJ2-3): GAGVSQTPSNKVTEKGKYVELRCDPISGHTALYWYRQSLGQGPEFLIYFQGTGAADDSGLPNDRFFAVRPEGSVSTLKIQRTERGDSAVYLCASSDTGTDTQYFGPGTRLTVL.

V is TRBV12-3 or TRBV12-4 and J is TRBJ2-1; 9 bases agree with TRBD2. J was trimmed by 2 bases and V by 6 bases; bases with no gene match: 11. The CDR3 loop spans 17 amino acids. The CDR3 protein is CASRPPGLANPYNEQFF. The CDR3 DNA is TGTGCCAGCAGGCCCCCGGGACTAGCTAACCCCTACAATGAGCAGTTCTTC.

The chain combines TRBV28 with TRBJ2-1, with 11 positions matching TRBD2. The germline V gene has CDR1 MDHEN and CDR2 SYDVKM. Trimming took 3 bases from V and 7 from J; bases not matched to a gene: 20. This CDR3 contains 20 residues. The CDR3 sequence is CASSFSTGTSGRFELNEQFF. For the CDR3, the DNA is TGTGCCAGCAGTTTTAGTACCGGGACTAGCGGCCGATTCGAATTAAATGAGCAGTTCTTC.

The CDR3: CASSFTGLAGGSDEQFF. In nucleotides, the CDR3 is TGCGCCAGCAGCTTTACAGGACTAGCGGGAGGAAGCGATGAGCAGTTCTTC. The chain combines TRBV5-1 with TRBJ2-1, with 14 bases that match TRBD2. The CDR3 contains 17 residues. J lost 8 bases, V lost 2 bases, and 9 bases had no gene match. Germline CDR1 SGHRS, CDR2 YFSETQ.

This rearrangement joins TRBV20-1 to TRBJ2-1; D may correspond to TRBD1 or TRBD2 (5 bases each). The CDR3 is made up of 15 amino acids. Germline V lookup: CDR1 DFQATT, CDR2 SNEGSKA (reference sequence). Trimming left V 6 bases short and J 1 base short, with 16 bases between. For the CDR3, the DNA is TGCAGTGCGAAAGACCAGGGAGTATCCTACAATGAGCAGTTCTTC. This encodes CSAKDQGVSYNEQFF.

The chain carries TRBV7-2 and TRBJ1-2; D is perhaps TRBD1 (5 bases). The CDR3 runs 15 residues. Trimming took 1 base from V and 5 from J, leaving 14 bases between them. The germline V gene has CDR1 SGHTA and CDR2 FQGNSA. CDR3 sequence: CASSLGSAGPYGYTF. The DNA for the CDR3 is TGTGCCAGCAGCTTAGGGTCAGCGGGGCCTTATGGCTACACCTTC. The full variable domain, with the rest looked up from reference TRBV7-2 and TRBJ1-2, is GAGVSQSPSNKVTEKGKDVELRCDPISGHTALYWYRQSLGQGLEFLIYFQGNSAPDKSGLPSDRFSAERTGGSVSTLTIQRTQQEDSAVYLCASSLGSAGPYGYTFGSGTRLTVV.

In this sample, this clonotype turned up a few times. The rearrangement joins TRBV5-1 to TRBJ2-4; D not resolved. The CDR3 has 15 residues. V was trimmed by 0 bases and J by 0 bases, leaving 7 bases between them. Germline CDR1 SGHRS, CDR2 YFSETQ. The DNA of the CDR3 is TGCGCCAGCAGCTTGGCCTTGCTAGCCAAAAACATTCAGTACTTC. Translating it yields CASSLALLAKNIQYF.

This clonotype came up once. CDR3: CASSLTTTGKSPLHF. In DNA form, the CDR3 reads TGTGCCAGCAGTTTAACAACGACAGGGAAATCACCCCTCCACTTT. J is TRBJ1-6 and V is TRBV27; TRBD1 agrees at 7 bases. The CDR3 spans 15 residues. After removal of 2 bases from V and 10 bases from J, the junction contained 8 bases not matched to a gene. Germline-derived CDR1 and CDR2 are MNHEY and SMNVEV (reference sequence).

The chain joins TRBV7-2 to TRBJ2-1; a weak D match, TRBD1 (6 bases). There are 13 residues in the CDR3. V lost 3 bases, J lost 7 bases, and 10 bases lay in between. Per the germline V gene, CDR1 is SGHTA and CDR2 is FQGNSA. The CDR3 spells CASSFQGWNEQFF. DNA for the CDR3: TGTGCCAGCAGCTTCCAGGGGTGGAATGAGCAGTTCTTC.

The chain carries TRBV7-2 and TRBJ2-1, with 7 nucleotides matching TRBD1. Germline CDR1 reads SGHTA; CDR2 reads FQGNSA. V was pared by 5 bases and J by 7 bases, with 14 bases of the junction left unmatched. The CDR3 sequence is 16 residues long. In DNA, the CDR3 is TGTGCCAGCAGCCGCGACAATTCCGGGACAGCGAATGAGCAGTTCTTC. Translation: CASSRDNSGTANEQFF.

The chain couples TRBV11-2 to TRBJ1-2; 7 bases agree with TRBD1. Per germline, CDR1 SGHAT and CDR2 FQNNGV. The junction had 4 bases not matched to a gene; V was cut back by 1 base and J by 2 bases. This CDR3 comprises 15 residues. CDR3 nucleotides: TGTGCCAGCAGCTTAGGGCAGGGGGTGAACTATGGCTACACCTTC. The encoded protein is CASSLGQGVNYGYTF.

J is TRBJ2-5 and V is TRBV29-1, with 7 bases that match TRBD2. The length of the CDR3 is 13 residues. Germline values: CDR1 SQVTM, CDR2 ANQGSEA. J gave up 9 bases and V 7 bases, and 14 bases lay outside the gene matches. Here the CDR3 DNA reads TGCAGCGGTGGTGAGGGCGGGGGTGGAGCCCAGTACTTC. Residues: CSGGEGGGGAQYF.

The V call is TRBV13, the J call TRBJ1-2; no reliable D call. This CDR3 is built from 16 residues. Germline CDR1 is PRHDT and CDR2 is FYEKMQ (reference sequence). V was trimmed by 8 bases and J by 4 bases, leaving 23 bases between them. The CDR3 is CASRLGQESYLYGYTF. Here the CDR3 DNA reads TGTGCCAGCCGCCTCGGTCAGGAGTCATATCTCTATGGCTACACCTTC.

This clonotype was observed a few times. The chain employs TRBV10-3 and TRBJ2-1; 9 bases are a match to TRBD1. J lost 5 bases, V lost 8 bases, and 13 bases had no gene match. This CDR3 has 16 residues. The germline V gene has CDR1 ENHRY and CDR2 SYGVKD. This chain's CDR3 is CAIREPGGTGHNEQFF. CDR3 DNA sequence: TGTGCCATCCGCGAACCAGGCGGGACAGGGCACAATGAGCAGTTCTTC.

CDR3 loop: CASSNGGEPQETQYF. CDR3 in DNA: TGTGCCAGCAGCAATGGGGGGGAACCTCAAGAGACCCAGTACTTC. V usage is TRBV9 and J usage is TRBJ2-5; 7 nucleotides match TRBD2. The germline V gene encodes CDR1 SGDLS and CDR2 YYNGEE. This CDR3 has 15 amino acids. With 4 bases clipped from V and 2 bases from J, the junction kept 8 bases outside the gene matches.

This chain joins TRBV20-1 and TRBJ2-7, with TRBD2 matching 9 bases. The length of the CDR3 is 20 residues. The junction had 23 bases not matched to a gene; V was cut back by 0 bases and J by 5 bases. Per the germline V gene, CDR1 is DFQATT and CDR2 is SNEGSKA (reference sequence). The CDR3: CSARDPVPAGGNGISNEQYF. DNA of the CDR3: TGCAGTGCTAGAGATCCGGTACCAGCGGGAGGAAACGGGATTTCGAACGAGCAGTACTTC.

The gene calls are TRBV10-3 and TRBJ1-1, with 7 bases fitting TRBD1. With 5 bases clipped from V and 3 bases from J, the junction kept 6 bases outside the gene matches. The germline V gene encodes CDR1 ENHRY and CDR2 SYGVKD. The CDR3 contains 14 residues. The CDR3 DNA reads as TGTGCCATCAGTTTACAGGGGAGGGACACTGAAGCTTTCTTT. Residues: CAISLQGRDTEAFF.

In its sample, this clonotype was seen a few times. The chain recombines TRBV6-6 with TRBJ2-7; no reliable D call. Germline values: CDR1 MNHNY, CDR2 SVGAGI (reference sequence). Trimming left V 4 bases short and J 4 bases short, with 8 bases between. The CDR3 totals 12 residues. The CDR3 loop reads CASSSPLYEQYF. CDR3 DNA: TGTGCCAGCAGTTCGCCCTTATACGAGCAGTACTTC.

This clonotype appeared many times. The chain is built from TRBV6-2 or TRBV6-3 and TRBJ2-7; the match to TRBD2 covers 7 bases. This CDR3 contains 13 residues. CDR1 and CDR2 from the germline V gene are MNHEY and SVGEGT. Unmatched junction bases numbered 7, after V lost 6 bases and J lost 5 bases. This CDR3 is CASREIAGDEQYF. As DNA, the CDR3 is TGTGCCAGCAGGGAGATAGCGGGCGACGAGCAGTACTTC.

The CDR3: CASSVDGRQPQHF. As DNA, the CDR3 is TGTGCCAGCAGCGTCGACGGTCGTCAGCCCCAGCATTTT. The gene calls are TRBV6-5 and TRBJ1-5; D is ambiguous. This CDR3 region has 13 residues. V gave up 6 bases and J gave up 6 bases, with 12 bases separating them. Germline V gene lookup returns CDR1 MNHEY and CDR2 SVGAGI.

J is TRBJ2-7 and V is TRBV14, with D possibly TRBD2 on 5 matching bases. The assigned J gene may be wrong: the sequence end matches TRBJ2-5 better. The CDR3 has 17 amino acids. Germline V lookup: CDR1 SGHDN, CDR2 FVKESK. This chain's CDR3 is CASSQELSSVKGETQYF. CDR3 sequence (DNA): TGTGCCAGCAGCCAAGAGCTGAGTAGCGTAAAGGGAGAGACCCAGTACTTC.

The gene calls are TRBV20-1 and TRBJ1-1, with TRBD1 matching 8 bases. Germline assignment: CDR1 DFQATT and CDR2 SNEGSKA (reference sequence). The CDR3 is 13 amino acids. The ends lost 4 bases at V and 5 bases at J; junction bases unmatched: 6. The CDR3 region is CSAIPRGQTEAFF. As DNA, the CDR3 is TGCAGTGCTATACCCAGGGGGCAAACTGAAGCTTTCTTT.